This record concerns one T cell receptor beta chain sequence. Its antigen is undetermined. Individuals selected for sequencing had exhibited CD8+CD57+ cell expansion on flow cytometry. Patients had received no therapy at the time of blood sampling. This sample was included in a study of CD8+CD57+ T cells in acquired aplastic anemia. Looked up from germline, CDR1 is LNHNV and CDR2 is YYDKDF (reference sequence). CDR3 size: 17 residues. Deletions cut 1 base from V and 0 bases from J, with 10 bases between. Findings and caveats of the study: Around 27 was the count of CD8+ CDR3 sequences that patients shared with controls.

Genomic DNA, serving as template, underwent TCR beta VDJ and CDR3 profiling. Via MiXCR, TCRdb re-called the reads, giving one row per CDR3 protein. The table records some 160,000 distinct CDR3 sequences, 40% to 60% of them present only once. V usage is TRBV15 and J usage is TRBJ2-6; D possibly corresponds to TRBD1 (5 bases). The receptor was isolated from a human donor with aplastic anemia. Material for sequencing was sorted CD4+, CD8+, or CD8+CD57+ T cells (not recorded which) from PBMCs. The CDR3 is CATSRADSASGANVLTF. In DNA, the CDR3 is TGTGCCACCAGCAGAGCCGACAGTGCCTCTGGGGCCAACGTCCTGACTTTC.